This T cell receptor (beta chain) was obtained from a study of OX40 agonist ivuxolimab in advanced cancers. Study overall: It was permissible to have had prior anti-PD-1, anti-PD-L1 or anti-CTLA-4 therapy, and around 40% had some.

Blood specimens came from baseline, cycle 4 day 1, and cycle 7 day 1. The repertoire was sequenced with immunoSEQ multiplex PCR; TCRdb's copy has only in-frame clones and lacks some. This repertoire shows some 150,000 clones, about nine tenths found once; its top ten account for approximately 1.1%. Trimming took off 4 bases at V and 2 bases at J, with 9 bases between the two ends. The CDR3 runs 12 residues. Germline CDR1 reads SQVTM; CDR2 reads ANQGSEA. This clone was detected once. Its cognate antigen is unknown. Overall study results and limits: Some nonresponders also had low normalized T-cell clonal expansion.

Material: CD4+ or CD8+ T cells sorted from blood, obtained in a trial of the OX40 agonist ivuxolimab. The gene calls are TRBV29-1 and TRBJ2-7; the D gene is possibly TRBD2 (6 bases). This clonotype originated in an adult with an advanced solid tumor such as melanoma, head and neck, liver or kidney cancer. CDR3 amino acids: CSVVWGAYEQYF. The CDR3 DNA is TGCAGCGTTGTATGGGGGGCCTACGAGCAGTACTTC.